This passage covers 8 T cell receptor beta chains from one sample sequenced in a study of blood T cell repertoires in COVID-19. Sequencing used immunoSEQ multiplex PCR; TCRdb keeps in-frame clones, though not all of them. The table shows 180,000 or so clones, with 80% to 85% occurring only once. The sequenced sample consisted of PBMCs or T cells enriched from blood (not recorded which). The receptors originated from a middle-aged man who had recovered from COVID-19.

Comment on this clone: Additional DNA sequences in this sample encode the identical CDR3. The chain employs TRBV19 and TRBJ1-1, with TRBD1 identical over 10 bases. This CDR3 contains 15 residues. Germline values: CDR1 LNHDA, CDR2 SQIVND (reference sequence). The ends lost 6 bases at V and 0 bases at J; junction bases unmatched: 4. CDR3 DNA sequence: TGTGCCAGTAGCCGGGACAGGGGCATGAACACTGAAGCTTTCTTT. Translated: CASSRDRGMNTEAFF.

Only a few counts were recorded for this clone. This rearrangement joins TRBV7-6 to TRBJ2-3; D might be TRBD1 (6 bases). The CDR3 consists of 14 residues. V lost 3 bases to trimming and J lost 3 bases, with 10 bases between them. Per the germline V gene, CDR1 is SGHVS and CDR2 is FNYEAQ. This CDR3 reads CASSLTQGTDTQYF. CDR3 DNA: TGTGCCAGCAGCTTGACACAGGGAACAGATACGCAGTATTTT.

The chain joins TRBV27 to TRBJ2-3, with D possibly TRBD2 on 5 matching bases. The V and J ends lost 5 bases and 4 bases respectively, with 19 bases between them. CDR3 length: 16 residues. CDR1 and CDR2 (germline): MNHEY, SMNVEV (reference sequence). Written as DNA, the CDR3 is TGTGCCAGCAGTCCCCAGGCTAGCCTCGGGCCAGATACGCAGTATTTT. Protein sequence: CASSPQASLGPDTQYF.

Remarks on this clone: The sample contains more than one DNA sequence encoding this CDR3. This chain uses TRBV15 with TRBJ1-3, with 9 bases aligning to TRBD1. This CDR3 comprises 16 residues. The V gene end was trimmed by 4 bases and the J gene end by 1 base; junction bases not matched to a gene: 5. Germline V CDR1 and CDR2: LNHNV, YYDKDF (reference sequence). The CDR3 region is CATSKGTGSSGNTIYF. CDR3 bases: TGTGCCACCAGCAAGGGGACAGGGTCATCTGGAAACACCATATATTTT.

The chain employs TRBV5-1 and TRBJ1-1; 9 bases are shared with TRBD1. The CDR3 contains 14 residues. The germline V gene has CDR1 SGHRS and CDR2 YFSETQ. V was clipped by 6 bases and J by 3 bases; unmatched bases: 6. DNA for the CDR3: TGCGCCAGCAAGACAGGGGGTAGGGACACTGAAGCTTTCTTT. Translated: CASKTGGRDTEAFF.

The chain has TRBV6-4 and TRBJ2-3; 11 nucleotides line up with TRBD2. Germline CDR1 reads MRHNA; CDR2 reads SNTAGT. Trimming cost V 3 bases and J 6 bases; bases outside gene matches: 2. The CDR3 length is 14 residues. The CDR3 reads CASSELAGEDTQYF. The CDR3 region has the DNA TGTGCCAGCAGTGAACTAGCGGGGGAGGATACGCAGTATTTT.

This clone came up a few times. The rearrangement uses TRBV5-5 and TRBJ1-2, with D uncertain. Between the trimmed V and J ends, which lost 5 bases and 4 bases, there was a span of 12 bases. CDR3 length equals 13 residues. Germline values: CDR1 SGHKS, CDR2 YYEKEE (reference sequence). The CDR3 region has the DNA TGTGCCAGCAGACTTTCGGGTCCCTATGGCTACACCTTC. This encodes CASRLSGPYGYTF.

This sequence joins TRBV9 and TRBJ1-5; unclear D gene. V lost 3 bases to trimming and J lost 6 bases, with 10 bases between them. The CDR3 extends over 13 amino acids. In germline, CDR1 is SGDLS, CDR2 YYNGEE. The CDR3 reads CASSAESGQPQHF. Here the CDR3 DNA reads TGTGCCAGCAGCGCCGAGTCGGGTCAGCCCCAGCATTTT. Full variable domain (missing parts from reference TRBV9 and TRBJ1-5): DSGVTQTPKHLITATGQRVTLRCSPRSGDLSVYWYQQSLDQGLQFLIQYYNGEERAKGNILERFSAQQFPDLHSELNLSSLELGDSALYFCASSAESGQPQHFGDGTRLSIL.